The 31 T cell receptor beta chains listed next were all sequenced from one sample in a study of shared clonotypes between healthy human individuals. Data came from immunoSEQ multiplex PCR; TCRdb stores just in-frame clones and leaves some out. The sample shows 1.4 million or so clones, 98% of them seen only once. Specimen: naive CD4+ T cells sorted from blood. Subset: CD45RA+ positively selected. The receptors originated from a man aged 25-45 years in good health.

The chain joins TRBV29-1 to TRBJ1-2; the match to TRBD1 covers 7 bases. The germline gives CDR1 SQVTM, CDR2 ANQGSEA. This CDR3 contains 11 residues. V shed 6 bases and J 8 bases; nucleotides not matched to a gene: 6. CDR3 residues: CSVEGARGYTF. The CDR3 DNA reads TGCAGCGTAGAGGGGGCGCGGGGCTACACCTTC.

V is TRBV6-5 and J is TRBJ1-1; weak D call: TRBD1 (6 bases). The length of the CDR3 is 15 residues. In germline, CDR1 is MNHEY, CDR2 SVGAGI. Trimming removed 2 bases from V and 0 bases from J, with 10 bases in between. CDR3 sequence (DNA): TGTGCCAGCAGTTACGGACAGCTCATGAACACTGAAGCTTTCTTT. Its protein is CASSYGQLMNTEAFF.

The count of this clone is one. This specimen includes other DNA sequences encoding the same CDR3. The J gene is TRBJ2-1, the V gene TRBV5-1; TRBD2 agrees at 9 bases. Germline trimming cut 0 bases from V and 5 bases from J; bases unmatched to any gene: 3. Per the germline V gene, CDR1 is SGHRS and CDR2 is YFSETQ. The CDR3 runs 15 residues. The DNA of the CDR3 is TGCGCCAGCAGCTTGGGGCTAGCGGGACACAATGAGCAGTTCTTC. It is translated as CASSLGLAGHNEQFF.

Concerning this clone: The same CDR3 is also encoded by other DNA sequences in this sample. The CDR3 DNA reads as TGCAGTGCCCTCCAGGGTGAAAAACTGTTTTTT. This gives the protein CSALQGEKLFF. The gene calls are TRBV20-1 and TRBJ1-4; tentatively, D is TRBD1 (5 bases). The CDR3 has 11 amino acids. Germline CDR1 is DFQATT and CDR2 is SNEGSKA (reference sequence). Trimming removed 6 bases from V and 7 bases from J, with 9 bases in between.

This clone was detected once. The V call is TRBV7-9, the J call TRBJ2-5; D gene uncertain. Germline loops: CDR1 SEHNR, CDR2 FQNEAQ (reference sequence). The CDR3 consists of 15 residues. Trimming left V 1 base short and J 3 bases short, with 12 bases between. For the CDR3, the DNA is TGTGCCAGCAGCTTAGTGGGCACTATAGAAGAGACCCAGTACTTC. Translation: CASSLVGTIEETQYF.

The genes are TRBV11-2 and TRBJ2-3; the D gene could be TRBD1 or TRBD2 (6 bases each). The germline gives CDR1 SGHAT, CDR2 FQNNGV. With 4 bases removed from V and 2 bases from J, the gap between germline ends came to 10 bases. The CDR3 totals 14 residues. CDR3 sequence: CASSWGASTDTQYF. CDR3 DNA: TGTGCCAGCAGCTGGGGGGCCTCCACAGATACGCAGTATTTT.

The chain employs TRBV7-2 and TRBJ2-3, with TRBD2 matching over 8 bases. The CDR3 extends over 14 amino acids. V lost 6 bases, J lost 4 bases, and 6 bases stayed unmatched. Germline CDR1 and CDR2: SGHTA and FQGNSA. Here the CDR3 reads CASSTTGGPDTQYF. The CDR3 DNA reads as TGTGCCAGCAGTACAACGGGAGGGCCAGATACGCAGTATTTT.

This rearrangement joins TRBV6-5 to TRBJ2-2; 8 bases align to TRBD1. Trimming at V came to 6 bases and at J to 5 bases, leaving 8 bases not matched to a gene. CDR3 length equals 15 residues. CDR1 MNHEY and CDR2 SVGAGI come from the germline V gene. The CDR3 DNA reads TGTGCCAGCAGCCGACATCAGGGGGCAACCGGGGAGCTGTTTTTT. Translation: CASSRHQGATGELFF.

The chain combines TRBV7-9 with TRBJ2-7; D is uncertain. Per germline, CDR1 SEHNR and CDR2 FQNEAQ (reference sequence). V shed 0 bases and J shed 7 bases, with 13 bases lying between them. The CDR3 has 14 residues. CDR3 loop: CASSLAVGAREQYF. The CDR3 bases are TGTGCCAGCAGCTTAGCGGTTGGAGCGCGGGAGCAGTACTTC.

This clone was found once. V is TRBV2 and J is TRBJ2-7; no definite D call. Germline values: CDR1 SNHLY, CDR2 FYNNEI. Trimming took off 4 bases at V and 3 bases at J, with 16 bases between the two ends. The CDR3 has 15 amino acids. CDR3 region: CASSVGLGASYEQYF. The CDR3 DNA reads TGTGCCAGCAGTGTAGGGTTGGGTGCTAGCTACGAGCAGTACTTC.

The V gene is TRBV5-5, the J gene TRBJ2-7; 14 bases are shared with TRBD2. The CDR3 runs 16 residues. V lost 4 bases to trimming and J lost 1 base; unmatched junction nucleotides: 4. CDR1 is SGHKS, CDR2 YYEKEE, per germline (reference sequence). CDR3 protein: CASSGTSGSRSYEQYF. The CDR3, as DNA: TGTGCCAGCAGCGGGACTAGCGGGAGCCGATCCTACGAGCAGTACTTC.

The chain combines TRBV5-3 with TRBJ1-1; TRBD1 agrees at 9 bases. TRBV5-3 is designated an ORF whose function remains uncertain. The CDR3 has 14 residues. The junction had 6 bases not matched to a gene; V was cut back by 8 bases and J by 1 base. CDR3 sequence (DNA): TGTGCCAGCACCCCGGGACAGGGGAACACTGAAGCTTTCTTT. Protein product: CASTPGQGNTEAFF.

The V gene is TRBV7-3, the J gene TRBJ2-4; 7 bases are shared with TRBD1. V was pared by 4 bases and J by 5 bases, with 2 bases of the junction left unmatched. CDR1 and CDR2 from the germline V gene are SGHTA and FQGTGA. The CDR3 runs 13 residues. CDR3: CASSYDRENIQYF. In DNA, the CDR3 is TGTGCCAGCAGCTATGACAGGGAAAACATTCAGTACTTC.

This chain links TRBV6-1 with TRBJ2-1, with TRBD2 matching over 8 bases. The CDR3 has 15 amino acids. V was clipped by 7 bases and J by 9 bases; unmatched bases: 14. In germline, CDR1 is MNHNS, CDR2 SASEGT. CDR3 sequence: CASKREGLKIVEQFF. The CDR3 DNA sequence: TGTGCCAGCAAACGGGAGGGCCTTAAAATCGTTGAGCAGTTCTTC.

The CDR3, as DNA: TGTGCCAGCAGCCAAGAATCAACTAGCGGGTGGAATGAGCAGTTCTTC. It codes for CASSQESTSGWNEQFF. The gene calls are TRBV14 and TRBJ2-1, with 9 bases identical to TRBD2. The CDR3 loop spans 16 amino acids. The V gene's germline CDR1 is SGHDN and CDR2 FVKESK. J gave up 7 bases and V 0 bases, and 7 bases lay outside the gene matches.

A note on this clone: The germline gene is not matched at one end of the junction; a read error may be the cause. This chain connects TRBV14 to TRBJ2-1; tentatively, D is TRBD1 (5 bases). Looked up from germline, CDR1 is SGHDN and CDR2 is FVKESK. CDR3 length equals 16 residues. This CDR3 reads CASSQDAGIPYNEQFF. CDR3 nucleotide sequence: TGTGCCAGCAGTCAAGACGCAGGGATACCCTACAATGAGCAGTTCTTC. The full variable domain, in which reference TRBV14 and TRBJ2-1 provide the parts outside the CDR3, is EAGVTQFPSHSVIEKGQTVTLRCDPISGHDNLYWYRRVMGKEIKFLLHFVKESKQDESGMPNNRFLAERTGGTYSTLKVQPAELEDSGVYFCASSQDAGIPYNEQFFGPGTRLTVL.

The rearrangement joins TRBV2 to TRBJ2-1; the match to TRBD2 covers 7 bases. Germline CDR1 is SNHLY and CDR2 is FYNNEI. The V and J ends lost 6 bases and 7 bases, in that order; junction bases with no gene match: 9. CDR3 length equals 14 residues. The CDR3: CASRDASGWNEQFF. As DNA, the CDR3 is TGTGCCAGCAGGGACGCTAGCGGATGGAATGAGCAGTTCTTC.

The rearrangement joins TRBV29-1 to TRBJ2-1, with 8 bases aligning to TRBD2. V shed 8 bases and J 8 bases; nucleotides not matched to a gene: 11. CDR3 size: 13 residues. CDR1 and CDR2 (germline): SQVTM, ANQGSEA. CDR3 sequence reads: CSFSGNPVYEQFF. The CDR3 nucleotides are TGCAGCTTTAGCGGGAACCCAGTTTATGAGCAGTTCTTC.

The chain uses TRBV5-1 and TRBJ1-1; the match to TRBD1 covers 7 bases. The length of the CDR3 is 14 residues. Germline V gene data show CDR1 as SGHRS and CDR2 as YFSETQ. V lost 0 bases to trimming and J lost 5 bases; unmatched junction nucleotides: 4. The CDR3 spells CASSLEGGLTEAFF. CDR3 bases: TGCGCCAGCAGCTTGGAAGGGGGCTTGACTGAAGCTTTCTTT.

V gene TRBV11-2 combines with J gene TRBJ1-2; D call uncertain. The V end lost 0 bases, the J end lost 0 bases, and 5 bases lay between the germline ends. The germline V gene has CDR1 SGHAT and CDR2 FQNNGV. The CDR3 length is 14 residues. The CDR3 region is CASSLDLTNYGYTF. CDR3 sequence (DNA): TGTGCCAGCAGCTTAGATTTGACTAACTATGGCTACACCTTC.

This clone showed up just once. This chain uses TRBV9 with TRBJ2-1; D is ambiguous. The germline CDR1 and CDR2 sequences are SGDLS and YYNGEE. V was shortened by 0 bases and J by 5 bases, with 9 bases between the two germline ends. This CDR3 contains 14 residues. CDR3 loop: CASSVEIEDNEQFF. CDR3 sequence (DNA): TGTGCCAGCAGCGTAGAAATAGAGGACAATGAGCAGTTCTTC.

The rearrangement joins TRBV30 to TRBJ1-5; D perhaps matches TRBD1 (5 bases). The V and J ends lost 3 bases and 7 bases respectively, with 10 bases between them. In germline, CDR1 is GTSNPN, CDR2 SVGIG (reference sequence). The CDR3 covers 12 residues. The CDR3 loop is CAWSPEGQPQHF. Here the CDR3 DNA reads TGTGCCTGGAGCCCCGAGGGGCAGCCCCAGCATTTT.

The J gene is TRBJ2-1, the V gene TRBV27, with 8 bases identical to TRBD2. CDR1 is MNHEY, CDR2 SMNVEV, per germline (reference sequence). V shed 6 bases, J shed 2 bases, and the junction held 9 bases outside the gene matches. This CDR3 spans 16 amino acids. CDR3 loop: CASSLPSGSTYNEQFF. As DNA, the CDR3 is TGTGCCAGCAGCTTACCGAGCGGGAGCACCTACAATGAGCAGTTCTTC.

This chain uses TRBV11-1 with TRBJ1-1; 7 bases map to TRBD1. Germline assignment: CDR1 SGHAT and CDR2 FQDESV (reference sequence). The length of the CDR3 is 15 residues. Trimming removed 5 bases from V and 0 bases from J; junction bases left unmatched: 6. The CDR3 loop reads CASSVSTGMNTEAFF. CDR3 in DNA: TGTGCCAGCAGCGTATCGACAGGGATGAACACTGAAGCTTTCTTT.

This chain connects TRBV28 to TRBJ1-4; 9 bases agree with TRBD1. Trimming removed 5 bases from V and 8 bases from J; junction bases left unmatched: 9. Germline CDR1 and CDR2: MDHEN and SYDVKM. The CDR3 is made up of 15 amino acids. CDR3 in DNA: TGTGCCAGCAGTCTTCGACAGGGGGTCTGGGAAAAACTGTTTTTT. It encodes CASSLRQGVWEKLFF. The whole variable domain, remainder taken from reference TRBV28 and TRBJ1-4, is DVKVTQSSRYLVKRTGEKVFLECVQDMDHENMFWYRQDPGLGLRLIYFSYDVKMKEKGDIPEGYSVSREKKERFSLILESASTNQTSMYLCASSLRQGVWEKLFFGSGTQLSVL.

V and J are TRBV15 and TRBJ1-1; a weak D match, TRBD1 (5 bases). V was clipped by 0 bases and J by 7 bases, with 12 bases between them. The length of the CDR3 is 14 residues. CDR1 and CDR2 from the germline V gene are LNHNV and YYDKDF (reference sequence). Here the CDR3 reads CATSRDRDFGEAFF. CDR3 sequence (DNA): TGTGCCACCAGCAGAGATCGGGACTTTGGTGAAGCTTTCTTT.

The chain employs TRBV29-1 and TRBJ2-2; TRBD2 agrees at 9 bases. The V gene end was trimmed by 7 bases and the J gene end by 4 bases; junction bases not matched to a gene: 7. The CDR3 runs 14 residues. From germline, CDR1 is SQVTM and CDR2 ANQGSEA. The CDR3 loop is CSAVVAGVTGELFF. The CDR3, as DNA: TGCAGCGCCGTCGTAGCGGGAGTCACCGGGGAGCTGTTTTTT.

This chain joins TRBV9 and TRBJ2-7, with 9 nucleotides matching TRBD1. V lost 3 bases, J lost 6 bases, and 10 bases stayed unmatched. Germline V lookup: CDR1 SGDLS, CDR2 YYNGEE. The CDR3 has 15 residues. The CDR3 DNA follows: TGTGCCAGCAGCGCCCAACCGGGACAGGGTCTCGAGCAGTACTTC. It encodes CASSAQPGQGLEQYF.

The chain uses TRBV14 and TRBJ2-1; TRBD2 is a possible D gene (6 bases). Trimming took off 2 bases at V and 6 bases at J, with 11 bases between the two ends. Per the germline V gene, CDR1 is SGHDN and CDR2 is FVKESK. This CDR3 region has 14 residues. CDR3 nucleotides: TGTGCCAGCAGCCAAACGGGACTTCGCAATGAGCAGTTCTTC. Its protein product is CASSQTGLRNEQFF.

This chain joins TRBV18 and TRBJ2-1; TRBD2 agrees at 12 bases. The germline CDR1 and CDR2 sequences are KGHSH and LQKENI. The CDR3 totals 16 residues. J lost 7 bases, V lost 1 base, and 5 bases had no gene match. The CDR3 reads CASSPQTSGSFNEQFF. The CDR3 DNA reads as TGTGCCAGCTCACCACAGACTAGCGGGAGTTTTAATGAGCAGTTCTTC.

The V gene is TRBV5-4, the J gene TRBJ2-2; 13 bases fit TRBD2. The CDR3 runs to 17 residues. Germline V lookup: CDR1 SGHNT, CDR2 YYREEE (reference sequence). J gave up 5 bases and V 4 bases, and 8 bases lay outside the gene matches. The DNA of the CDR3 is TGTGCCAGCAGCCCCCGGACTAGCGGGAGAAAAACCGGGGAGCTGTTTTTT. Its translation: CASSPRTSGRKTGELFF.